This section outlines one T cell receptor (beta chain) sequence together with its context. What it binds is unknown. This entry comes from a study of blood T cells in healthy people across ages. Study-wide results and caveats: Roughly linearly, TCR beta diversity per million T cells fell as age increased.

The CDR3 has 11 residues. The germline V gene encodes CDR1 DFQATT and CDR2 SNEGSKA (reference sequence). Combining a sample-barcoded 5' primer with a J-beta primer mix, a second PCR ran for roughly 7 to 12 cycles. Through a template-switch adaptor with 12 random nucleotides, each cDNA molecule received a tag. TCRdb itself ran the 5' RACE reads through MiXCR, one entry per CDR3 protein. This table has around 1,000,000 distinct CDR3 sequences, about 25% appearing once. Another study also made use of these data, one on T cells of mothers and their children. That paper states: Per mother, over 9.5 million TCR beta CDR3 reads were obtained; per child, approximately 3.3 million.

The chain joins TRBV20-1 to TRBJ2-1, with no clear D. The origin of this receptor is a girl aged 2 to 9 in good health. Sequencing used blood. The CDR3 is CGGKTYNEQFF. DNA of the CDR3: TGCGGCGGCAAGACCTACAATGAGCAGTTCTTC.